These 23 T cell receptor beta chains originate from one sample sequenced in a study of technical replicates of blood from several donors. Data came from immunoSEQ multiplex PCR; TCRdb stores just in-frame clones and leaves some out. The sample lists some 69,000 clones, over 70% occurring once. Sequenced sample: PBMCs. The receptors were gathered from a human donor in good health. Some clones in this sample may be carry-over from other donors' samples.

This chain uses TRBV18 with TRBJ1-1; 8 bases line up with TRBD1. Germline V gives CDR1 KGHSH, CDR2 LQKENI. V lost 2 bases, J lost 5 bases, and 13 bases stayed unmatched. The CDR3 sequence is 17 residues long. The CDR3 loop is CASSPMRTHRGGTEAFF. In DNA, the CDR3 is TGTGCCAGCTCACCAATGAGGACACACAGGGGGGGAACTGAAGCTTTCTTT. The full variable domain, completed using reference TRBV18 and TRBJ1-1, is NAGVMQNPRHLVRRRGQEARLRCSPMKGHSHVYWYRQLPEEGLKFMVYLQKENIIDESGMPKERFSAEFPKEGPSILRIQQVVRGDSAAYFCASSPMRTHRGGTEAFFGQGTRLTVV.

The CDR3 spells CASSPRTGSGELFF. The CDR3 DNA follows: TGTGCCAGTAGTCCTAGGACAGGGTCCGGGGAGCTGTTTTTT. This chain connects TRBV19 to TRBJ2-2; 8 positions agree with TRBD1. CDR1 LNHDA and CDR2 SQIVND come from the germline V gene (reference sequence). V gave up 5 bases and J gave up 6 bases; unmatched junction bases: 5. The CDR3 spans 14 residues.

This clone appeared a single time. The rearrangement uses TRBV5-4 and TRBJ2-3; 12 bases match TRBD2. The CDR3 length is 16 residues. Germline values: CDR1 SGHNT, CDR2 YYREEE (reference sequence). V shed 4 bases, J shed 2 bases, and the junction held 5 bases outside the gene matches. The CDR3 DNA reads as TGTGCCAGCAGCGCAGGACTAGCGGGGCCCACAGATACGCAGTATTTT. This sequence encodes CASSAGLAGPTDTQYF.

The genes are TRBV7-2 and TRBJ2-7, with a tentative D call TRBD1 (6 bases). Trimming pared 4 bases from V and 3 bases from J, leaving 13 bases between. Germline CDR1 reads SGHTA; CDR2 reads FQGNSA. The CDR3 has 14 amino acids. The CDR3 loop reads CASSYTTGRYEQYF. Here the CDR3 DNA reads TGTGCCAGCAGCTATACGACAGGACGCTACGAGCAGTACTTC. Combining the CDR3 with reference TRBV7-2 and TRBJ2-7 gives the whole variable domain GAGVSQSPSNKVTEKGKDVELRCDPISGHTALYWYRQSLGQGLEFLIYFQGNSAPDKSGLPSDRFSAERTGGSVSTLTIQRTQQEDSAVYLCASSYTTGRYEQYFGPGTRLTVT.

This chain links TRBV7-3 with TRBJ2-1; 7 bases are shared with TRBD2. The CDR3 length is 14 residues. Germline trimming cut 4 bases from V and 6 bases from J; bases unmatched to any gene: 6. The germline V gene has CDR1 SGHTA and CDR2 FQGTGA. CDR3 protein: CASSYGGIPNEQFF. As DNA, the CDR3 is TGTGCCAGCAGCTACGGGGGGATTCCCAATGAGCAGTTCTTC.

The chain links TRBV6-1 to TRBJ2-4, with D perhaps TRBD1 (5 bases). V was shortened by 6 bases and J by 1 base, with 13 bases between the two germline ends. Germline CDR1 is MNHNS and CDR2 is SASEGT. The length of the CDR3 is 15 residues. In DNA, the CDR3 is TGTGCCAGCAGAATGACAGAGCCCGCCAAAAACATTCAGTACTTC. This encodes CASRMTEPAKNIQYF.

V gene TRBV5-1 combines with J gene TRBJ1-4; D unclear. This CDR3 region has 15 residues. The ends were cut back, 0 bases at V and 2 bases at J, with 8 bases in the middle. Germline CDR1 is SGHRS and CDR2 is YFSETQ. CDR3 DNA: TGCGCCAGCAGCTTGGCGGGGAGGACTAATGAAAAACTGTTTTTT. Protein: CASSLAGRTNEKLFF.

This clone was observed a handful of times. This chain links TRBV2 with TRBJ2-7; TRBD1 is a possible D gene (5 bases). The V gene's germline CDR1 is SNHLY and CDR2 FYNNEI. Between the trimmed V and J ends, which lost 7 bases and 3 bases, there was a span of 19 bases. This CDR3 comprises 15 residues. CDR3 bases: TGTGCCAGCAACCCACCTTGGGGCCAACACTACGAGCAGTACTTC. It translates to CASNPPWGQHYEQYF.

The chain has TRBV19 and TRBJ1-1, with 7 nucleotides matching TRBD1. With 6 bases clipped from V and 3 bases from J, the junction kept 7 bases outside the gene matches. Germline CDR1 and CDR2: LNHDA and SQIVND (reference sequence). This CDR3 has 14 amino acids. CDR3 region: CASSTNRGYTEAFF. For the CDR3, the DNA is TGTGCCAGTAGCACCAACAGGGGCTACACTGAAGCTTTCTTT.

V and J are TRBV11-2 and TRBJ2-1; the match to TRBD2 covers 12 bases. The CDR3 extends over 15 amino acids. After removal of 2 bases from V and 7 bases from J, the junction contained 3 bases not matched to a gene. The germline V gene encodes CDR1 SGHAT and CDR2 FQNNGV. The CDR3 DNA follows: TGTGCCAGCAGCTTACTAGCGGGAGGGCTAAATGAGCAGTTCTTC. This gives the protein CASSLLAGGLNEQFF.

V usage is TRBV5-6 and J usage is TRBJ1-5; unclear D gene. CDR1 is SGHDT and CDR2 is YYEEEE in the germline V gene. The length of the CDR3 is 16 residues. Trimming removed 4 bases at V and 0 bases at J, with 14 bases between. The CDR3 DNA reads as TGTGCCAGCAGCACTAGGAGAGGGTATAGCAATCAGCCCCAGCATTTT. As protein: CASSTRRGYSNQPQHF.

This clone was counted once. The chain has TRBV9 and TRBJ1-1, with 7 nucleotides matching TRBD1. Germline V gene sequence: CDR1 SGDLS, CDR2 YYNGEE. With 3 bases clipped from V and 3 bases from J, the junction kept 8 bases outside the gene matches. The CDR3 sequence is 15 residues long. CDR3 region: CASSARKGTDTEAFF. CDR3 coding DNA: TGTGCCAGCAGCGCCCGGAAGGGGACAGACACTGAAGCTTTCTTT.

V and J are TRBV30 and TRBJ1-2; a possible D gene is TRBD1 (6 bases). The V gene's germline CDR1 is GTSNPN and CDR2 SVGIG (reference sequence). The ends were cut back, 3 bases at V and 1 base at J, with 12 bases in the middle. There are 14 residues in the CDR3. The CDR3 sequence: CAWSPGQFNYGYTF. The CDR3 DNA reads as TGTGCCTGGAGCCCAGGACAGTTTAACTATGGCTACACCTTC.

The chain has TRBV7-2 and TRBJ1-1, with 7 bases that match TRBD1. Trimming removed 5 bases from V and 10 bases from J; junction bases left unmatched: 7. CDR3 length: 12 amino acids. Germline CDR1 SGHTA, CDR2 FQGNSA. As DNA, the CDR3 is TGTGCCAGCAGCCTCGGACAGGCTGGAGCTTTCTTT. Its translation: CASSLGQAGAFF. The complete variable domain, with remaining parts taken from reference TRBV7-2 and TRBJ1-1, reads GAGVSQSPSNKVTEKGKDVELRCDPISGHTALYWYRQSLGQGLEFLIYFQGNSAPDKSGLPSDRFSAERTGGSVSTLTIQRTQQEDSAVYLCASSLGQAGAFFGQGTRLTVV.

The chain carries TRBV11-2 and TRBJ2-7, with D tentatively TRBD2 (5 bases). The V gene's germline CDR1 is SGHAT and CDR2 FQNNGV. Trimming removed 5 bases at V and 3 bases at J, with 20 bases between. The CDR3 runs 16 residues. This CDR3 reads CASSPPTAGGSYEQYF. CDR3 bases: TGTGCCAGCAGCCCCCCTACTGCGGGCGGAAGCTACGAGCAGTACTTC.

This clone was recorded only once. The chain recombines TRBV6-4 with TRBJ2-3; 8 bases align to TRBD1. V lost 6 bases and J lost 6; bases outside the gene matches: 5. Germline values: CDR1 MRHNA, CDR2 SNTAGT. The CDR3 consists of 13 residues. CDR3 bases: TGTGCCAGCAGCAGCCAGGGGGCGGATACGCAGTATTTT. This gives the protein CASSSQGADTQYF.

V is TRBV7-9 and J is TRBJ1-2; D unresolved. V gave up 2 bases and J gave up 8 bases, with 9 bases separating them. Per the germline V gene, CDR1 is SEHNR and CDR2 is FQNEAQ (reference sequence). There are 12 residues in the CDR3. CDR3 sequence: CASSLNPGGYTF. For the CDR3, the DNA is TGTGCCAGCAGCTTAAATCCCGGGGGCTACACCTTC. Together with reference TRBV7-9 and TRBJ1-2, the CDR3 gives the full variable domain: DTGVSQNPRHKITKRGQNVTFRCDPISEHNRLYWYRQTLGQGPEFLTYFQNEAQLEKSRLLSDRFSAERPKGSFSTLEIQRTEQGDSAMYLCASSLNPGGYTFGSGTRLTVV.

This chain joins TRBV18 and TRBJ1-1; tentative D call: TRBD1 (6 bases). V shed 2 bases and J shed 1 base, with 8 bases lying between them. Looked up from germline, CDR1 is KGHSH and CDR2 is LQKENI. The CDR3 contains 14 residues. CDR3 in DNA: TGTGCCAGCTCACCATTAGGGGGGAACACTGAAGCTTTCTTT. Protein product: CASSPLGGNTEAFF.

The genes are TRBV7-8 and TRBJ2-5; 8 bases align to TRBD2. Germline V gene data show CDR1 as SGHVS and CDR2 as FQNEAQ. After removal of 5 bases from V and 5 bases from J, the junction contained 13 bases not matched to a gene. CDR3 length equals 16 residues. The CDR3 nucleotides are TGTGCCAGCAGCCTGAGCGGGGGACCACGTTTGGAGACCCAGTACTTC. It specifies CASSLSGGPRLETQYF.

The chain couples TRBV20-1 to TRBJ1-1; D remains ambiguous. The CDR3 extends over 11 amino acids. CDR1 and CDR2 from the germline V gene are DFQATT and SNEGSKA (reference sequence). V lost 1 base to trimming and J lost 5 bases, with 5 bases between them. The CDR3 sequence: CSARGRTEAFF. The CDR3 region has the DNA TGCAGTGCTAGAGGGAGAACTGAAGCTTTCTTT.

In its sample, this clone was seen a few times. The rearrangement joins TRBV4-3 to TRBJ2-3; perhaps TRBD2 as D (5 bases). CDR1 is LGHNA, CDR2 YSLEER, per germline. Trimming shortened V by 0 bases and J by 5 bases, and 18 bases separated the two germline ends. This CDR3 comprises 17 residues. The chain's CDR3 is CASSQDIPPPREDTQYF. As DNA, the CDR3 is TGCGCCAGCAGCCAAGATATCCCCCCCCCACGGGAAGATACGCAGTATTTT.

The rearrangement joins TRBV7-2 to TRBJ2-3; 13 bases are a match to TRBD2. Trimming removed 4 bases from V and 11 bases from J; junction bases left unmatched: 6. Germline CDR1 reads SGHTA; CDR2 reads FQGNSA. This CDR3 comprises 14 residues. CDR3 protein: CASSSGTSGTGQYF. The CDR3 bases are TGTGCCAGCAGCTCAGGGACTAGCGGGACGGGGCAGTATTTT.

The V and J genes are TRBV6-5 and TRBJ2-7; TRBD1 is a possible D gene (5 bases). Germline-derived CDR1 and CDR2 are MNHEY and SVGAGI. Trimming took off 6 bases at V and 2 bases at J, with 14 bases between the two ends. This CDR3 is 14 amino acids long. Written as DNA, the CDR3 is TGTGCCAGCAGCGCTGGGGCAGGAACCTACGAGCAGTACTTC. Residues: CASSAGAGTYEQYF.